This T cell receptor (beta chain) was recorded in a study of early T cells in non-severe SARS-CoV-2 infection. The CDR3 consists of 15 residues. Germline lookup yields CDR1 SQVTM and CDR2 ANQGSEA. The ends were cut back, 6 bases at V and 5 bases at J, with 20 bases in the middle. TCRdb re-analysed the 5' RACE reads in MiXCR, keeping a single row per CDR3 protein. The sample has roughly 75,000 distinct CDR3 sequences; about 12% are singletons. This clonotype was found a few times. The chain joins TRBV29-1 to TRBJ2-1; perhaps TRBD1 as D (6 bases). Sequences were obtained from whole blood. The clonotype originates from an adult who was a healthcare worker with PCR-confirmed SARS-CoV-2 infection or an uninfected control (not recorded which). The CDR3 DNA reads TGCAGCGTATCACAGGGTTCGGGCTGGAACAATGAGCAGTTCTTC. Translating gives CSVSQGSGWNNEQFF.